Presented here are 14 T cell receptor beta chains from one specimen sequenced in a study of T cell changes during pregnancy in multiple sclerosis (dated by TCRdb to about 2019). Library prep was done by the immunoSEQ multiplex PCR assay. TCRdb provides this immuneACCESS table in a form limited to in-frame rearrangements. Some clones are lacking; in checked studies, under half of them reflect an unresolved V gene, and why the rest are absent is not known. This sample gives about 40,000 clones in total; approximately 91% of them show up just once. Around 0.5% of the sample goes to the ten largest clones. This material consisted of CD4+ T cells from peripheral blood mononuclear cells, taken in the third trimester of pregnancy. These receptors were taken from a female donor in good health, enrolled as a control in a pregnancy study.

The J gene is TRBJ2-3, the V gene TRBV25-1, with TRBD2 identical over 9 bases. V lost 7 bases, J lost 0 bases, and 5 bases stayed unmatched. This CDR3 comprises 15 residues. The germline gives CDR1 MGHDK, CDR2 SYGVNS. Written as DNA, the CDR3 is TGTGCCAGCACTTCTAGCGGGGCTAGCACAGATACGCAGTATTTT. This codes for CASTSSGASTDTQYF.

The gene calls are TRBV6-5 and TRBJ1-5; 7 nucleotides line up with TRBD1. The V gene end was trimmed by 4 bases and the J gene end by 0 bases; junction bases not matched to a gene: 6. In germline, CDR1 is MNHEY, CDR2 SVGAGI. The CDR3 contains 16 residues. This CDR3 reads CASSSRTGYSNQPQHF. The CDR3, as DNA: TGTGCCAGCAGTTCAAGGACAGGCTATAGCAATCAGCCCCAGCATTTT.

The genes are TRBV11-1 and TRBJ2-7; 8 bases fit TRBD2. J gave up 9 bases and V 2 bases, and 12 bases lay outside the gene matches. This CDR3 is 15 amino acids long. Germline CDR1 is SGHAT and CDR2 is FQDESV (reference sequence). The CDR3 reads CASSLQTGGPPRQYF. The CDR3 nucleotides are TGTGCCAGCAGCTTACAAACGGGAGGGCCTCCTAGGCAGTACTTC.

The chain couples TRBV18 to TRBJ1-2; 7 bases fit TRBD1. The CDR3 loop spans 14 amino acids. The ends lost 1 base at V and 8 bases at J; junction bases unmatched: 7. Germline CDR1 KGHSH, CDR2 LQKENI. The CDR3 protein is CASSPLRYRGGYTF. In DNA, the CDR3 is TGTGCCAGCTCACCACTACGATACAGGGGCGGCTACACCTTC.

This clone was counted once. This rearrangement joins TRBV27 to TRBJ1-5; D uncertain. CDR1 and CDR2 from the germline V gene are MNHEY and SMNVEV (reference sequence). V dropped 8 bases and J dropped 6 bases, with 8 bases sitting between them. This CDR3 region has 11 residues. CDR3: CASPLLQPQHF. DNA of the CDR3: TGTGCCAGCCCACTCCTTCAGCCCCAGCATTTT.

The CDR3 is CASSKITSVSETQYF. The CDR3 nucleotides read TGTGCCAGCAGCAAGATAACTAGCGTCTCGGAGACCCAGTACTTC. The genes are TRBV4-2 and TRBJ2-5; 7 bases align to TRBD2. This CDR3 is 15 amino acids long. The V segment lost 5 bases and the J segment 5 bases; nucleotides outside the gene matches: 11. Germline values: CDR1 LGHNA, CDR2 YNFKEQ.

This clone was seen once. The chain uses TRBV5-1 and TRBJ2-7, with a tentative D call TRBD2 (5 bases). V gave up 0 bases and J gave up 6 bases, with 16 bases separating them. CDR1 is SGHRS, CDR2 YFSETQ, per germline. The CDR3 runs to 15 residues. CDR3 in DNA: TGCGCCAGCAGCTTGGGGGGAGAGGCCCCGGGCGAGCAGTACTTC. Amino acids: CASSLGGEAPGEQYF.

Concerning this clone itself: The junction and the germline gene differ at one end; a read error may be behind it. The chain is built from TRBV9 and TRBJ2-5; 7 positions match TRBD2. The CDR3 extends over 14 amino acids. The germline gives CDR1 SGDLS, CDR2 YYNGEE. Here the CDR3 DNA reads TGTGCCAGCAGCGTAGGGGGGGGTCAAGGGACCCAGTACTTC. It encodes CASSVGGGQGTQYF.

This clone appeared once. In nucleotides, the CDR3 is TGTGCCAGCAGTTTCCAGGGGGCAAATCAGCCCCAGCATTTT. Its translation: CASSFQGANQPQHF. The chain employs TRBV27 and TRBJ1-5; 8 bases are shared with TRBD1. J gave up 4 bases and V 3 bases, and 2 bases lay outside the gene matches. The germline gives CDR1 MNHEY, CDR2 SMNVEV (reference sequence). This CDR3 comprises 14 residues.

Written as DNA, the CDR3 is TGTGCCAGCAGCTTGGCCAGTAGGACAGGGGGCTATGGCTACACCTTC. Protein sequence: CASSLASRTGGYGYTF. V gene TRBV5-6 combines with J gene TRBJ1-2, with TRBD1 matching 10 bases. The V segment lost 0 bases and the J segment 4 bases; nucleotides outside the gene matches: 6. From germline, CDR1 is SGHDT and CDR2 YYEEEE. This CDR3 has 16 amino acids.

This clone has just a few counts. The chain joins TRBV27 to TRBJ1-1; D is ambiguous. V lost 6 bases and J 0 bases, leaving 5 bases between the germline ends. Germline V CDR1 and CDR2: MNHEY, SMNVEV (reference sequence). The CDR3 contains 12 residues. The CDR3 is CASSHVNTEAFF. The DNA of the CDR3 is TGTGCCAGCAGCCATGTGAACACTGAAGCTTTCTTT.

The chain recombines TRBV10-2 with TRBJ1-5; D is perhaps TRBD1 (5 bases). The V gene lost 7 bases and the J gene lost 6 bases, with 19 bases spanning the gap. The CDR3 sequence is 15 residues long. CDR1 is WSHSY, CDR2 SAAADI, per germline. The CDR3 DNA sequence: TGCGCCAGCACCGAGAGCCCAGGGTCGGTTCAGCCCCAGCATTTT. Translating gives CASTESPGSVQPQHF.

The J gene is TRBJ1-5, the V gene TRBV23-1, with no clear D. TRBV23-1 is an open reading frame whose function is uncertain. This CDR3 region has 17 residues. The V and J ends lost 0 bases and 6 bases respectively, with 18 bases between them. The CDR3 loop is CASSQSVDCRSGQPQHF. CDR3 DNA sequence: TGCGCCAGCAGTCAATCTGTCGACTGCCGGTCGGGTCAGCCCCAGCATTTT.

The chain recombines TRBV30 with TRBJ1-2; possible D gene TRBD1, 5 bases. The CDR3 totals 14 residues. The germline CDR1 and CDR2 sequences are GTSNPN and SVGIG (reference sequence). The V gene lost 0 bases and the J gene lost 3 bases, with 11 bases spanning the gap. In DNA, the CDR3 is TGTGCCTGGAGTGTACTGCGGGGGGACTATGGCTACACCTTC. This encodes CAWSVLRGDYGYTF.